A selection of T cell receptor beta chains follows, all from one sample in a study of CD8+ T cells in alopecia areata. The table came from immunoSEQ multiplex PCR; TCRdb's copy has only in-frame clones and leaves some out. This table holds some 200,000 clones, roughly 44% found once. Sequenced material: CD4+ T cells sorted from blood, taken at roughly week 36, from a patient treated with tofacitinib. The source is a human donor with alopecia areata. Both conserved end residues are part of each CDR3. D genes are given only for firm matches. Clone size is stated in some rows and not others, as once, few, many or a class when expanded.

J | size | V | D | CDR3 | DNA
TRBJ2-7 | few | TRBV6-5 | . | CASSYSRLFVGSPYF | TGTGCCAGCAGTTACTCGAGGCTGTTTGTGGGCAGTCCGTACTTC
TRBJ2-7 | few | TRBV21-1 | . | CASSKGGPRAEQYF | TGTGCCAGCAGCAAAGGGGGACCGCGAGCCGAGCAGTACTTC
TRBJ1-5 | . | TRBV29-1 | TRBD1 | CSVVLTGDQPQHF | TGCAGCGTTGTTTTGACAGGGGATCAGCCCCAGCATTTT
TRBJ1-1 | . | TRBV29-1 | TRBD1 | CSATPTGTEAFF | TGCAGCGCTACACCGACAGGGACTGAAGCTTTCTTT
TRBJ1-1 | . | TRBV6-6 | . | CASSYGGGSTEAFF | TGTGCCAGCAGTTATGGTGGGGGGTCCACTGAAGCTTTCTTT
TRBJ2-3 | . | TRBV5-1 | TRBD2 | CASSSLAGGTDTQYF | TGCGCCAGCAGCTCCTTAGCGGGGGGCACAGATACGCAGTATTTT
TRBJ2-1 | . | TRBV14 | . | CASSQEQGGSYNEQFF | TGTGCCAGCAGCCAGGAGCAGGGAGGCTCCTACAATGAGCAGTTCTTC
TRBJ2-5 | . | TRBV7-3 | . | CASSPRVGKGQPSETQYF | TGTGCCAGCAGCCCCAGAGTCGGGAAGGGACAACCGAGCGAGACCCAGTACTTC
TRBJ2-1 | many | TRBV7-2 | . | CASGGGTSYNEQFF | TGTGCCAGTGGGGGCGGGACGTCCTACAATGAGCAGTTCTTC
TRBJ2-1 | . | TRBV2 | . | CASRGANNEQFF | TGTGCCAGCAGGGGAGCCAACAATGAGCAGTTCTTC